This is a list of T cell receptor beta chains from one sample in a study of blood T cell repertoires in COVID-19. Some clones are missing from TCRdb's copy, which holds only in-frame ones; the method was immunoSEQ multiplex PCR. Of roughly 100,000 clones listed, around 88% were seen once; the top ten hold about 3%. The source material was peripheral blood. These receptors originate from a human donor in a cohort sampled during active COVID-19. Both conserved end residues are part of each CDR3. The order of the fields is CDR3 length, clone size, J gene, D gene, V gene, CDR3 DNA, CDR3 protein. A D gene is named only where the DNA matches it firmly. Clone size is stated in some rows and not others, as once, few, many or a class when expanded.

>12|NA|TRBJ2-7|NA|TRBV3-1/TRBV3-2
TGTGCCAGCAGCCAAGTAGACTACGAGCAGTACTTC
CASSQVDYEQYF
>15|NA|TRBJ2-2|NA|TRBV5-1
TGCGCCAGCAGCTTGGACAGGACGGACACCGGGGAGCTGTTTTTT
CASSLDRTDTGELFF
>13|few|TRBJ1-1|NA|TRBV6-4
TGTGCCAGCAGTGAGGGGAGAAACACTGAAGCTTTCTTT
CASSEGRNTEAFF
>16|medium-sized|TRBJ1-6|NA|TRBV14
TGTGCCAGCAGCCAACTTTCGTCAGGGTTCGTTTCACCCCTCCACTTT
CASSQLSSGFVSPLHF
>15|NA|TRBJ2-7|NA|TRBV5-1
TGCGCCAGCAGCTTGTCATCACAGGTCGTTTACGAGCAGTACTTC
CASSLSSQVVYEQYF
>15|NA|TRBJ2-2|NA|TRBV19
TGTGCCAGTAGTATCGGGAGCGGCGGCACCGGGGAGCTGTTTTTT
CASSIGSGGTGELFF
>15|NA|TRBJ2-7|NA|TRBV5-4
TGTGCCAGCAGCTTGAGGGGCGGGGGCCCCTACGAGCAGTACTTC
CASSLRGGGPYEQYF
>17|few|TRBJ1-5|NA|TRBV7-9
TGTGCCAGCAGCTCACGAGACAGCCTTTATAGCAATCAGCCCCAGCATTTT
CASSSRDSLYSNQPQHF
>15|NA|TRBJ1-4|NA|TRBV19
TGTGCCAGTAGTACGAAGACAGAACTTAAAGAAAAACTGTTTTTT
CASSTKTELKEKLFF
>18|NA|TRBJ2-1|TRBD1|TRBV7-8
TGTGCCAGCAGCCGACGGGACAGGTCCCAGCTTTCCTACAATGAGCAGTTCTTC
CASSRRDRSQLSYNEQFF
>12|NA|TRBJ1-2|TRBD1|TRBV9
TGTGCCAGCAAGGCAGGGGGCAACGGCTACACCTTC
CASKAGGNGYTF
>15|NA|TRBJ1-2|NA|TRBV19
TGTGCCAGTAGTATAAGGATCACCTCGGAGGGGGGCTACACCTTC
CASSIRITSEGGYTF
>18|NA|TRBJ2-2|TRBD2|TRBV7-8
TGTGCCAGCAGCCCGTCACATTTGGCGGGAGGGTTTGCCGGGGAGCTGTTTTTT
CASSPSHLAGGFAGELFF
>16|NA|TRBJ1-5|TRBD1|TRBV30
TGTGCCTGGAGGGACGGGACAGGGGGTCCCAATCAGCCCCAGCATTTT
CAWRDGTGGPNQPQHF
>15|NA|TRBJ1-4|NA|TRBV28
TGTGCCAGCAGTTTATGGGGCGGAGGGGATGAAAAACTGTTTTTT
CASSLWGGGDEKLFF
>13|NA|TRBJ1-5|TRBD1|TRBV2
TGTGCCAGCAGGGACAGGATCACTCAGCCCCAGCATTTT
CASRDRITQPQHF
>15|NA|TRBJ2-3|NA|TRBV5-1
TGCGCCAGCAGCTTAGGAGGGGCCAGCACAGATACGCAGTATTTT
CASSLGGASTDTQYF
>15|NA|TRBJ1-5|TRBD1|TRBV7-2
TGTGCCAGCAGCCCATGGGCCAGGGGACAGCAGCCCCAGCATTTT
CASSPWARGQQPQHF
>16|NA|TRBJ2-3|TRBD2|TRBV3-1/TRBV3-2
TGTGCCAGCAGCCCACGGACTAGCGGGAGCACAGATACGCAGTATTTT
CASSPRTSGSTDTQYF
>14|NA|TRBJ2-7|TRBD1|TRBV19
TGTGCCAGTAGCTTGACAGGGGGAGGCTACGAGCAGTACTTC
CASSLTGGGYEQYF
>14|NA|TRBJ2-7|TRBD2|TRBV7-9
TGTGCCAGCAGCCCCGGGACTAGCGGGCCGACAGAGTACTTC
CASSPGTSGPTEYF
>16|NA|TRBJ1-3|TRBD1|TRBV4-3
TGCGCCAGCAGCCAAGCGACAGGGGACTCTGGAAACACCATATATTTT
CASSQATGDSGNTIYF
>11|NA|TRBJ2-1|TRBD2|TRBV5-4
TGTGCCAGCAGCTCGGGACTAGGAGAGTTCTTC
CASSSGLGEFF
>17|few|TRBJ2-5|TRBD2|TRBV4-1
TGCGCCAGCAGCCAAGTTAGCGGGGGGGCCCTGAGCGAGACCCAGTACTTC
CASSQVSGGALSETQYF
>15|NA|TRBJ2-1|TRBD2|TRBV5-1
TGCGCCAGCAGCGGGACTAGCGGGATATACAATGAGCAGTTCTTC
CASSGTSGIYNEQFF
>15|NA|TRBJ1-6|NA|TRBV19
TGTGCCAGTAGTATCCGCCCAGGGCTTAATTCACCCCTCCACTTT
CASSIRPGLNSPLHF
>15|NA|TRBJ2-7|NA|TRBV11-2
TGTGCCAGCCGGGAATGGGGTGGACGGACCTACGAGCAGTACTTC
CASREWGGRTYEQYF
>13|NA|TRBJ2-7|NA|TRBV29-1
TGCAGCGTGGGGGGACGGACGTCCTACGAGCAGTACTTC
CSVGGRTSYEQYF
>13|NA|TRBJ2-1|NA|TRBV18
TGTGCCAGCTCACCACCCGGTCCAGGTGAGCAGTTCTTC
CASSPPGPGEQFF
>13|few|TRBJ2-7|NA|TRBV3-1/TRBV3-2
TGTGCCAGCAGCCTGGACAGAGAATACGAGCAGTACTTC
CASSLDREYEQYF
>17|NA|TRBJ2-1|NA|TRBV7-3
TGTGCCAGCAGCTCGCAAGCATCGCAGGGCTCCTACAATGAGCAGTTCTTC
CASSSQASQGSYNEQFF
>16|NA|TRBJ1-6|NA|TRBV9
TGTGCCAGCAGCGTAGTCGGGGAATCTTCTAATTCACCCCTCCACTTT
CASSVVGESSNSPLHF
>14|NA|TRBJ2-2|TRBD2|TRBV2
TGTGCCGCGGGGGACGGACTTCGTACGGGGGAGCTGTTTTTT
CAAGDGLRTGELFF
>17|NA|TRBJ2-3|NA|TRBV10-1
TGCGCCAGCAGTGAGTCGAGGCCTAGCAGGTTAGCAGATACGCAGTATTTT
CASSESRPSRLADTQYF
>17|NA|TRBJ2-5|NA|TRBV7-2
TGTGCCAGCAGCTTAGGAGTTAAGAGCAGCGGCTCGGGGACCCAGTACTTC
CASSLGVKSSGSGTQYF
>13|NA|TRBJ2-7|TRBD1|TRBV7-2
TGTGCCAGCAGCCGACAGGGGTTGGACGAGCAGTACTTC
CASSRQGLDEQYF
>12|NA|TRBJ1-5|NA|TRBV23-1
TGCGCCAGCAGTCAAACAGGTCAGCCCCAGCATTTT
CASSQTGQPQHF
>15|NA|TRBJ2-1|TRBD1|TRBV7-3
TGTGCCAGCAGCGTCCGGACAGGGTCAAAAAATGAGCAGTTCTTC
CASSVRTGSKNEQFF
>16|NA|TRBJ2-7|TRBD1|TRBV6-2/TRBV6-3
TGTGCCAGCAGTTACGCCGCAGGGGGTTACTCCTACGAGCAGTACTTC
CASSYAAGGYSYEQYF
>16|NA|TRBJ2-7|TRBD2|TRBV7-9
TGTGCCAGCAGCGACCTAGCGGGAGGCCCCACCTACGAGCAGTACTTC
CASSDLAGGPTYEQYF
>14|NA|TRBJ1-2|TRBD1|TRBV19
TGTGCCAGTAGTAGGGACAGGAGAAACTATGGCTACACCTTC
CASSRDRRNYGYTF
>13|NA|TRBJ2-7|NA|TRBV6-5
TGTGCCAGCATCCCGAGGGCTAGCTACGAGCAGTACTTC
CASIPRASYEQYF